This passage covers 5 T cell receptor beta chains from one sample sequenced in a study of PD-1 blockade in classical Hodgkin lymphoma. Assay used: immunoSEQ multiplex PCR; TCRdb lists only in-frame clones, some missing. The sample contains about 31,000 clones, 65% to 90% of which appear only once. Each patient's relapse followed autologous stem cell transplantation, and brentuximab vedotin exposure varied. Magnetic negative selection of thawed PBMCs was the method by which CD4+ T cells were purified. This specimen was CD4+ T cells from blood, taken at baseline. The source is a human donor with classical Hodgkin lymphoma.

CDR3 nucleotides: TGTGCCAGCAGCTTAATTACAGCGAACACTGAAGCTTTCTTT. Its protein is CASSLITANTEAFF. The chain has TRBV13 and TRBJ1-1; D not resolved. Germline V gene data show CDR1 as PRHDT and CDR2 as FYEKMQ (reference sequence). The CDR3 runs to 14 residues. V lost 2 bases to trimming and J lost 1 base, with 8 bases between them.

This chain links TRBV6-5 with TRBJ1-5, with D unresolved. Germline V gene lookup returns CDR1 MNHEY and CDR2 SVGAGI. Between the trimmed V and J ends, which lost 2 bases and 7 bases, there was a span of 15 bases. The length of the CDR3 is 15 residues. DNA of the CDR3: TGTGCCAGCAGTTACAAAGTCGGGATAGGACAGCCCCAGCATTTT. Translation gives CASSYKVGIGQPQHF.

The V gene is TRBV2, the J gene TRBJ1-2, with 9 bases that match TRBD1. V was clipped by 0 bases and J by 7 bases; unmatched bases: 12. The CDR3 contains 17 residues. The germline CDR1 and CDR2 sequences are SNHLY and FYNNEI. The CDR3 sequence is CASSEALRDREARGYTF. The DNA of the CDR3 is TGTGCCAGCAGTGAAGCGCTGAGGGACAGGGAAGCCCGTGGCTACACCTTC.

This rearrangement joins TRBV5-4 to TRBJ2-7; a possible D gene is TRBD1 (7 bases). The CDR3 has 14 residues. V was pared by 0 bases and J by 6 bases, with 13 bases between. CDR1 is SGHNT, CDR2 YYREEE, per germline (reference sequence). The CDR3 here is CASSLAQGGSEQYF. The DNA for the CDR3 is TGTGCCAGCAGCTTGGCTCAGGGGGGTAGCGAGCAGTACTTC.

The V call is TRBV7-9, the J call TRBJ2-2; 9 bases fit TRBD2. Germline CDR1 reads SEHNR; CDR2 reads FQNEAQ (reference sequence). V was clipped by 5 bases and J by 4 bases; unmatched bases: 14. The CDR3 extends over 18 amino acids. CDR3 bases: TGTGCCAGCAGCGAATTACCCCGTCGGCGGGAGGGCACCGGGGAGCTGTTTTTT. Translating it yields CASSELPRRREGTGELFF.